This T cell receptor (beta chain) was sequenced during a study of blood T cell repertoires in COVID-19 (dated by TCRdb to about 2020). Study-wide context: The collaborator samples originated in the United States, Italy and Spain and spanned the acute and convalescent phases of COVID-19. The material from the prospective study consisted of cDNA or gDNA derived from T cells, B-cell-depleted T cells, or PBMCs. Deeply sampled blood TCRbeta repertoires from subjects exposed to, actively infected with, or recovered from COVID-19 were included in the dataset. The repertoires were released in a freely available public database intended as a resource for research on the immune response to SARS-CoV-2. The samples were drawn from the first 160 participants of the ongoing ImmuneRACE study and from more than 1,000 subjects provided by 6 global collaborators. Sample metadata almost always included a de-identified subject ID, COVID-19 status, age in years and sex. HLA class I and class II types, where available, came from metadata supplied by the sample provider rather than from assay-based typing. The investigation overall reported the following: Clinical and demographic metadata were provided uncurated, with the amount varying by source and participant.

CDR1 and CDR2, looked up from the germline V gene, are LGHNA and YNFKEQ. Trimming takes 4 bases from V and 4 bases from J, and the germline ends sit 23 bases apart. Counted from cysteine to phenylalanine, this CDR3 has 18 amino acids. Of all the DNA, just the CDR3 is kept, 54 bases in frame from base 1. Collaborating institutions collected whole blood in K2EDTA tubes following their own protocols. For TCRbeta analysis, collaborators shipped samples in one of three forms: frozen whole blood, isolated PBMCs, or DNA extracted from either of those sample types. As for this clone: Its antigen is currently not known. No quality values exist for individual bases; no much larger clone is one base distant.

The immunoSEQ Assay, a bias-controlled multiplex PCR, was used to amplify TCRbeta CDR3 regions from genomic DNA. As for the authors' bioinformatics: The number of nucleated cells in each sample was estimated by amplification of reference gene primers within the assay. To quantify the absolute abundance of each unique TCRbeta CDR3 rearrangement, sequence reads were collapsed and filtered. Productive Simpson clonality was computed per sample as the square root of Simpson's diversity index over productive rearrangements. TCRdb took this table from immuneACCESS and kept in-frame rearrangements with V and J called. Such tables lack part of the clones; where checked against another copy, unresolved V genes explain under half of the gap, and the rest is unexplained. From that table come the V and J calls and clone size; the DNA was used to work out D and trimming. The sample data list 120,000 to 150,000 clones, and almost 90% of these were observed just once. About 11% of the sample is taken by the ten largest.

The V gene is TRBV4-2 and the J gene is TRBJ2-4, with the D gene call left open. Sequenced input: peripheral blood. This sequence was found in a man aged 50-60 years with active or convalescent COVID-19. The DNA reads as follows: TGTGCCAGCAGCCCCCCGCCGACACTTCCACCCGAAAAAAACATTCAGTACTTC. Translated, this gives CASSPPPTLPPEKNIQYF.